This T cell receptor (beta chain) is from a study of T cells after yellow fever vaccination (dated by TCRdb to about 2019). About the investigation overall: The SMART-Seq v4 Ultra Low Input RNA kit was used to prepare libraries from fractions with low cell numbers. Bulk TCR alpha and beta repertoires were sequenced longitudinally to track T-cell clones before and after primary and booster YFV17D yellow fever vaccination. Two healthy male donors, one aged 18 to 29 and one aged 30 to 39 years, were included in the cohort. Bulk PBMC replicates and cell subsets were isolated from blood drawn at multiple timepoints before and after both primary and secondary immunization. Study-wide conclusions, independent of this receptor: Because the study included only a couple of donors, the extent to which the findings can be generalized is limited. Most clones expanded after primary vaccination (almost 97% of CD4 and approximately 90% of CD8) were re-detected after the booster, suggesting that broad memory maintenance occurred. Because abundant contaminating clonotypes from the bulk population could be contained in FACS-sorted repertoires, computational filtering was required. A small fraction of clonotypes appeared in both the CD4 and CD8 compartments, likely as a result of convergent recombination. Compared with the primary T-cell response, the secondary T-cell response was weaker but faster, peaking on day 5 rather than day 15.

Remarks on this clonotype: What antigen it recognizes has not been identified. The sample holds no much larger clone one base away, and base qualities are not on file.

TCR cDNA was synthesized by 5'RACE template switching, through which a universal primer site and unique molecular identifiers were introduced. Priming for cDNA synthesis came from both the TCR alpha and TCR beta constant segments. Two PCR steps were used to amplify libraries, with sample barcodes and sequencing adapters being added in the second step. Libraries were sequenced on Illumina HiSeq 2500 (2x100 bp) or NovaSeq (2x150 bp). The published analysis was carried out like this. MIGEC handled demultiplexing of reads and collapsing into UMI consensus sequences, while MiXCR performed V(D)J alignment. Vaccine-responding clonotypes were defined with edgeR using replicate PBMC samples, requiring FDR below 0.01 and a log2 fold change above 5 up to day 15. Each bulk clonotype received a CD4 or CD8 identity based on whether the sequenced CD4 or CD8 repertoire contained that clonotype at higher abundance. TCRdb trimmed public reads at Q25 via fastp, called clones via MiXCR and kept in-frame beta chains. Entries are consolidated by CDR3 protein sequence, retaining the most common genes and DNA. It is TCRdb's table, rather than the study itself, that gives the V and J calls and clone size. For this sample there are approximately 350,000 distinct CDR3 sequences; 9.5% to 13% appear just once. More than 15% of the sample comes from the top ten.

The label giving this sample's treatment or condition can be read as: live attenuated yellow fever vaccine strain. Two biological replicates of bulk PBMCs were collected at each blood-draw timepoint. A standard Ficoll-Paque protocol was used to isolate PBMCs from peripheral blood. TriZol was used to extract RNA from bulk PBMCs, CD4 and CD8 fractions, and dextramer-positive and dextramer-negative fractions. In the germline V gene, CDR1 corresponds to SGHRS and CDR2 to YFSETQ. V has 0 bases trimmed and J has 10 bases trimmed; junction bases matching no gene number 13. Including cysteine and phenylalanine, the CDR3 has 18 amino acids. The CDR3 DNA has 54 bases and is translated from base 1.

The receptor was isolated from a man between 18 and 29 years old who received the YFV17D yellow fever vaccine. This receptor chain uses TRBV5-1 and TRBJ1-6, and TRBD1 aligns with 10 junction nucleotides. Sequenced here: PBMCs, sampled on the day of the first yellow fever vaccination. The sequence in DNA is TGCGCCAGCAGCTTGGCCAGTCCCGGGACAGGGGTAGGGTCACCCCTCCACTTT. Its product reads: CASSLASPGTGVGSPLHF. The CDR3 plus the reference TRBV5-1 and TRBJ1-6 genes for the other parts give the full variable domain: KAGVTQTPRYLIKTRGQQVTLSCSPISGHRSVSWYQQTPGQGLQFLFEYFSETQRNKGNFPGRFSGRQFSNSRSEMNVSTLELGDSALYLCASSLASPGTGVGSPLHFGNGTRLTVT.